These T cell receptor beta chains were read from a single sample in a study of blood T cell repertoires in COVID-19. Using immunoSEQ multiplex PCR, the repertoire was profiled, and TCRdb retains in-frame clones only, with some absent. Of approximately 530,000 clones listed, around 90% were seen once; the top ten hold roughly 7.4%. What was sequenced was peripheral blood. All receptors come from a woman in her forties or fifties with COVID-19, enrolled during active disease. CDR3s include the opening cysteine and the closing phenylalanine or tryptophan. Each record gives: D gene, J gene, clone size, V gene, CDR3 DNA, CDR3 protein. D genes are given only for firm matches. Clone size is not always given. Where it is, it says once, few, many or a class for expanded clones.

D: .
J: TRBJ1-4
size: .
V: TRBV7-7
DNA: TGTGCCAGCAGCTTACGACCAGGGGAGGGTGAAAAACTGTTTTTT
CDR3: CASSLRPGEGEKLFF

D: TRBD1
J: TRBJ1-6
size: .
V: TRBV30
DNA: TGTGCCTGGAGGACGACCGGGACAGGGCGGTCACCCCTCCACTTT
CDR3: CAWRTTGTGRSPLHF

D: .
J: TRBJ1-4
size: .
V: TRBV18
DNA: TGTGCCAGCTCACCGCCTGAGACAGGCAATGAAAAACTGTTTTTT
CDR3: CASSPPETGNEKLFF

D: TRBD2
J: TRBJ2-1
size: .
V: TRBV5-6
DNA: TGTGCCAGCAGCTGGGGACTAGCGGGGGGGATCAATGAGCAGTTCTTC
CDR3: CASSWGLAGGINEQFF

D: TRBD2
J: TRBJ2-3
size: .
V: TRBV4-2
DNA: TGTGCCTCAAGCGGAGCGGGGGGGCCAGATACGCAGTATTTT
CDR3: CASSGAGGPDTQYF

D: .
J: TRBJ1-1
size: .
V: TRBV19
DNA: TGTGCCAGTAGTATCCCTCTGCGAAACACTGAAGCTTTCTTT
CDR3: CASSIPLRNTEAFF

D: .
J: TRBJ1-2
size: .
V: TRBV27
DNA: TGTGCCAGCAGTTTTTCAGGGGATTATGGCTACACCTTC
CDR3: CASSFSGDYGYTF

D: .
J: TRBJ1-3
size: .
V: TRBV6-1
DNA: TGTGCCAGCAGTGAAGCGTGGAGTGGAACTGGAAACACCATATATTTT
CDR3: CASSEAWSGTGNTIYF

D: TRBD2
J: TRBJ2-3
size: .
V: TRBV30
DNA: TGTGCCTGGATGCGGGGGGGCACAGATACGCAGTATTTT
CDR3: CAWMRGGTDTQYF

D: .
J: TRBJ1-4
size: .
V: TRBV4-1
DNA: TGCGCCAGCAGCCAAGGCGGGGGACACCTCAGGGGTGAAAAACTGTTTTTT
CDR3: CASSQGGGHLRGEKLFF

D: .
J: TRBJ2-3
size: once
V: TRBV11-2
DNA: TGTGCCAGCAGCTTAGGACGGATGGAGGCAGATACGCAGTATTTT
CDR3: CASSLGRMEADTQYF

D: .
J: TRBJ2-1
size: .
V: TRBV5-1
DNA: TGCGCCAGCAGCGCCGGGGAAAGCTCCTACAATGAGCAGTTCTTC
CDR3: CASSAGESSYNEQFF

D: .
J: TRBJ1-3
size: .
V: TRBV11-2
DNA: TGTGCCAGCAGCTTCGAGGGTTCCGTATATTTT
CDR3: CASSFEGSVYF

D: TRBD1
J: TRBJ1-5
size: .
V: TRBV6-5
DNA: TGTGCCAGCTCCTCACAGGGGGATCAGCCCCAGCATTTT
CDR3: CASSSQGDQPQHF